This T cell receptor (beta chain) was captured by sequencing in a study of cytomegalovirus exposure and HLA in healthy donors. The V segment lost 6 bases and the J segment 6 bases; nucleotides outside the gene matches: 7. Looked up from germline, CDR1 is SNHLY and CDR2 is FYNNEI. This CDR3 is built from 14 residues. 60 Vbeta and 13 Jbeta primers were used in PCR. Repertoires were generated with immunoSEQ multiplex PCR, while TCRdb's copy carries only in-frame clones and drops some. The table has about 150,000 clones, 70% seen once. The source of this sequence is a woman aged 60 to 75 in good health and CMV-seropositive. The chain carries TRBV2 and TRBJ2-7; 11 bases align to TRBD2. The sample consisted of PBMCs. CDR3 amino acids: CASRIAGGPGEQYF. CDR3 sequence (DNA): TGTGCCAGCAGAATAGCGGGAGGGCCGGGCGAGCAGTACTTC. The full variable domain, rest sourced from reference TRBV2 and TRBJ2-7, is EPEVTQTPSHQVTQMGQEVILRCVPISNHLYFYWYRQILGQKVEFLVSFYNNEISEKSEIFDDQFSVERPDGSNFTLKIRSTKLEDSAMYFCASRIAGGPGEQYFGPGTRLTVT.